These 15 T cell receptor beta chains were all obtained from the same sample, sequenced in a study of identical twins listed by TCRdb under 2016. The library was prepared using 5' RACE. Sequencing was carried out with an Illumina HiSeq 2000. TCRdb redid the processing of the public reads, applying fastp at Q25 and MiXCR, and retained in-frame beta chains. A single entry per CDR3 protein holds the most common genes and DNA from its merged rows. The sample data list 350,000 or so distinct CDR3 sequences, and roughly 9% of these were observed just once. Over 7% of the sample lies in the top ten. The sample taken for sequencing was naive T cells sorted from blood. Interpreted using the paper, the cell subset or site label stands for: cells isolated with a human naive T-cell isolation kit. All receptors come from a woman in her forties or fifties in good health.

The J gene is TRBJ2-7, the V gene TRBV6-5; D gene unclear. Between the trimmed V and J ends, which lost 2 bases and 3 bases, there was a span of 8 bases. This CDR3 spans 13 amino acids. Germline V gene lookup returns CDR1 MNHEY and CDR2 SVGAGI. The CDR3 region has the DNA TGTGCCAGCAGTTACGGGCAGTACTACGAGCAGTACTTC. Translation gives CASSYGQYYEQYF.

This clonotype was seen only a few times. V usage is TRBV10-3 and J usage is TRBJ2-2; D remains unclear. Trimming stripped 0 bases from V and 8 bases from J, with 7 bases between. Germline loops: CDR1 ENHRY, CDR2 SYGVKD. There are 13 residues in the CDR3. The CDR3 nucleotides are TGTGCCATCAGTGAGTCGGAGTTAGGGGAGCTGTTTTTT. It encodes CAISESELGELFF.

V is TRBV6-2 or TRBV6-3 and J is TRBJ1-5; tentatively, D is TRBD1 (5 bases). CDR3 length: 14 amino acids. The germline V and J ends were trimmed by 2 bases and 7 bases, with 12 bases remaining between them. The germline V gene has CDR1 MNHEY and CDR2 SVGEGT. In DNA, the CDR3 is TGTGCCAGCAGTTACCTCAGGGAGGGGCAGCCCCAGCATTTT. As protein: CASSYLREGQPQHF.

The chain employs TRBV5-1 and TRBJ1-1; a weak D match, TRBD1 (6 bases). CDR1 is SGHRS and CDR2 is YFSETQ in the germline V gene. This CDR3 is built from 15 residues. V was clipped by 4 bases and J by 4 bases, with 17 bases between them. The CDR3 DNA is TGCGCCAGCAGCCTCGTGATACAGGGAGCCACTGAAGCTTTCTTT. Amino acid sequence: CASSLVIQGATEAFF.

This clonotype has more than one count but fewer than ten. V usage is TRBV11-3 and J usage is TRBJ2-3; the D is unclear. V lost 3 bases and J 0 bases, leaving 10 bases between the germline ends. Per the germline V gene, CDR1 is SGHNT and CDR2 is YENEEA. The CDR3 has 15 amino acids. CDR3 DNA: TGTGCCAGCAGCTTGGCCTTCTCTAGCACAGATACGCAGTATTTT. This translates into CASSLAFSSTDTQYF.

This clonotype showed up many times. J is TRBJ2-1 and V is TRBV4-1; D remains ambiguous. Germline V gene data show CDR1 as MGHRA and CDR2 as YSYEKL. The length of the CDR3 is 13 residues. Between the trimmed V and J ends, which lost 1 base and 9 bases, there was a span of 10 bases. This chain's CDR3 is CASSQVEAFEQFF. DNA for the CDR3: TGCGCCAGCAGCCAAGTGGAAGCGTTTGAGCAGTTCTTC.

The V gene is TRBV7-8, the J gene TRBJ2-5, with TRBD2 identical over 9 bases. Trimming took 1 base from V and 4 from J; bases not matched to a gene: 10. CDR3 length: 17 residues. Germline assignment: CDR1 SGHVS and CDR2 FQNEAQ. The CDR3 spells CASSLENPLAGTETQYF. DNA for the CDR3: TGTGCCAGCAGCTTAGAGAATCCTCTAGCGGGGACAGAGACCCAGTACTTC. Filled out from reference TRBV7-8 and TRBJ2-5, the complete variable domain reads GAGVSQSPRYKVAKRGQDVALRCDPISGHVSLFWYQQALGQGPEFLTYFQNEAQLDKSGLPSDRFFAERPEGSVSTLKIQRTQQEDSAVYLCASSLENPLAGTETQYFGPGTRLLVL.

V gene TRBV7-6 combines with J gene TRBJ1-1, with D maybe TRBD1 (5 bases). The germline V gene encodes CDR1 SGHVS and CDR2 FNYEAQ. V was shortened by 4 bases and J by 2 bases, with 14 bases between the two germline ends. This CDR3 has 15 amino acids. CDR3 nucleotides: TGTGCCAGCAGCTCCCCCGGGGCAGTAAACACTGAAGCTTTCTTT. This encodes CASSSPGAVNTEAFF. The full variable domain, in which reference TRBV7-6 and TRBJ1-1 provide the parts outside the CDR3, is GAGVSQSPRYKVTKRGQDVALRCDPISGHVSLYWYRQALGQGPEFLTYFNYEAQQDKSGLPNDRFSAERPEGSISTLTIQRTEQRDSAMYRCASSSPGAVNTEAFFGQGTRLTVV.

In its sample, this clonotype was seen a few times. V and J are TRBV29-1 and TRBJ2-7; D gene uncertain. This CDR3 contains 11 residues. V dropped 7 bases and J dropped 0 bases, with 7 bases sitting between them. Germline loops: CDR1 SQVTM, CDR2 ANQGSEA. DNA of the CDR3: TGCAGCGCTGCCTTCTCCTACGAGCAGTACTTC. The encoded protein is CSAAFSYEQYF.

V gene TRBV29-1 combines with J gene TRBJ2-3; the D gene is possibly TRBD2 (6 bases). Germline loops: CDR1 SQVTM, CDR2 ANQGSEA. The CDR3 covers 13 residues. Trimming stripped 4 bases from V and 4 bases from J, with 12 bases between. CDR3 in DNA: TGCAGCGTTGGGAGGGGCAGGTCAGATACGCAGTATTTT. Protein sequence: CSVGRGRSDTQYF.

This clonotype was counted many times. CDR3 amino acids: CASSLAPHRGLAKNIQYF. CDR3 DNA: TGCGCCAGCAGCTTGGCCCCGCACAGGGGACTAGCCAAAAACATTCAGTACTTC. The chain couples TRBV5-1 to TRBJ2-4; D perhaps matches TRBD1 (7 bases). In germline, CDR1 is SGHRS, CDR2 YFSETQ. The V end was cut by 0 bases, the J end by 0 bases, with 16 bases between. This CDR3 comprises 18 residues. The whole variable domain, remainder taken from reference TRBV5-1 and TRBJ2-4, is KAGVTQTPRYLIKTRGQQVTLSCSPISGHRSVSWYQQTPGQGLQFLFEYFSETQRNKGNFPGRFSGRQFSNSRSEMNVSTLELGDSALYLCASSLAPHRGLAKNIQYFGAGTRLSVL.

The genes are TRBV30 and TRBJ2-7; tentatively, D is TRBD1 or TRBD2 (5 bases each). This CDR3 has 13 residues. V dropped 0 bases and J dropped 5 bases, with 11 bases sitting between them. The V gene's germline CDR1 is GTSNPN and CDR2 SVGIG (reference sequence). CDR3 loop: CAWSVRGVDEQYF. CDR3 sequence (DNA): TGTGCCTGGAGTGTACGAGGGGTAGACGAGCAGTACTTC.

The rearrangement uses TRBV5-6 and TRBJ2-7; D is ambiguous. The V end lost 2 bases, the J end lost 5 bases, and 8 bases lay between the germline ends. Per the germline V gene, CDR1 is SGHDT and CDR2 is YYEEEE. This CDR3 is built from 12 residues. DNA of the CDR3: TGTGCCAGCAGCTTCCAGGACCACGAGCAGTACTTC. It yields the protein CASSFQDHEQYF.

The chain employs TRBV10-3 and TRBJ2-3; D remains ambiguous. CDR1 is ENHRY and CDR2 is SYGVKD in the germline V gene. The CDR3 is made up of 14 amino acids. Trimming took 7 bases from V and 3 from J, leaving 14 bases between them. The CDR3 coding sequence is TGTGCCATCAAGTCTAGTTCGGAGACAGATACGCAGTATTTT. This codes for CAIKSSSETDTQYF.

This clonotype was seen more than once but under ten times. The CDR3 loop is CASSEYPPGIPAEKNTGELFF. Here the CDR3 DNA reads TGCGCCAGCAGTGAGTACCCACCCGGGATTCCAGCGGAGAAGAACACCGGGGAGCTGTTTTTT. The chain recombines TRBV10-2 with TRBJ2-2, with D tentatively TRBD2 (5 bases). In germline, CDR1 is WSHSY, CDR2 SAAADI. The CDR3 length is 21 residues. Trimming pared 1 base from V and 1 base from J, leaving 25 bases between.